Below, 16 T cell receptor beta chains from the same sample are listed, as sequenced in a study of Graves' ophthalmopathy and Graves' hyperthyroidism. CDR3 regions of TCR beta were amplified from RNA transcripts. Investigators did first-round RT-PCR with HTBI primers, then second-round multiplex PCR. TCRdb used MiXCR to reprocess the multiplex PCR reads, holding one entry per CDR3 protein. The sample contains 450,000 to 600,000 distinct CDR3 sequences, 35% to 40% of which appear only once. The sequenced sample consisted of peripheral blood or thyroid tissue (not recorded which). All receptors derive from an adult man with Graves' hyperthyroidism.

In this sample, this clonotype turned up once. This chain links TRBV29-1 with TRBJ2-7, with D perhaps TRBD2 (5 bases). The germline V and J ends were trimmed by 4 bases and 6 bases, with 22 bases remaining between them. This CDR3 has 15 residues. Germline-derived CDR1 and CDR2 are SQVTM and ANQGSEA. The CDR3 region has the DNA TGCAGCGTTGCCAGCTCACCGGGTCGGGGTGCCGAGCAGTACTTC. Its protein is CSVASSPGRGAEQYF.

CDR3 protein: CAGARDRGDYEQYF. CDR3 nucleotide sequence: TGTGCCGGGGCCCGGGACAGGGGGGACTACGAGCAGTACTTC. The V gene is TRBV7-2, the J gene TRBJ2-7, with 11 bases aligning to TRBD1. Germline V gene sequence: CDR1 SGHTA, CDR2 FQGNSA. The J segment lost 3 bases and the V segment lost 11 bases, leaving 9 bases of the junction unmatched. The CDR3 consists of 14 residues. Variable domain in full (rest from reference TRBV7-2 and TRBJ2-7): GAGVSQSPSNKVTEKGKDVELRCDPISGHTALYWYRQSLGQGLEFLIYFQGNSAPDKSGLPSDRFSAERTGGSVSTLTIQRTQQEDSAVYLCAGARDRGDYEQYFGPGTRLTVT.

This clonotype was found a few times. The V gene is TRBV7-2, the J gene TRBJ2-3, with 8 positions matching TRBD2. The CDR3 contains 16 residues. Trimming took 1 base from V and 4 from J; bases not matched to a gene: 7. Germline V lookup: CDR1 SGHTA, CDR2 FQGNSA. The CDR3 spells CASSLGAGGVADTQYF. CDR3 in DNA: TGTGCCAGCAGCTTAGGGGCGGGGGGAGTTGCAGATACGCAGTATTTT.

Points on this clonotype: Germline and junction disagree at one end, which may indicate a read error. The genes are TRBV7-7 and TRBJ2-4; the D gene is possibly TRBD1 (5 bases). CDR1 and CDR2 from the germline V gene are SSHAT and FNYEAQ (reference sequence). The CDR3 spans 13 residues. The CDR3 nucleotides are TGTGCTAGCAGCCAGGGATGGGGAAACATTCAGTACTTC. Encoded protein: CASSQGWGNIQYF.

In this sample, this clonotype turned up many times. The V call is TRBV3-1, the J call TRBJ2-7; D remains unclear. CDR1 and CDR2 (germline): LGHDT, YNNKEL (reference sequence). The CDR3 has 13 amino acids. Between the trimmed V and J ends, which lost 5 bases and 2 bases, there was a span of 10 bases. CDR3 amino acids: CASSSDGTYEQYF. The CDR3 nucleotides read TGTGCCAGCAGCTCGGACGGAACCTACGAGCAGTACTTC.

A note on this clonotype: A clone one base away is much larger, so this may be a read error. This chain connects TRBV15 to TRBJ2-3; D is possibly TRBD1 (6 bases). The CDR3 has 12 amino acids. Germline CDR1 LNHNV, CDR2 YYDKDF (reference sequence). CDR3 sequence: CATSTRTDTRYF. CDR3 nucleotides: TGTGCCACCAGCACCCGGACAGATACGCGGTATTTT.

The chain couples TRBV18 to TRBJ1-5; the D gene is possibly TRBD1 (5 bases). CDR3 length equals 15 residues. Trimming stripped 2 bases from V and 2 bases from J, with 10 bases between. Germline V lookup: CDR1 KGHSH, CDR2 LQKENI. The CDR3: CASSPLQGGNQPQHF. CDR3 nucleotides: TGTGCCAGCTCACCATTGCAGGGTGGCAATCAGCCCCAGCATTTT.

This clonotype was detected ten times or more. The rearrangement links TRBV6-5 to TRBJ1-2; D call uncertain. Germline V lookup: CDR1 MNHEY, CDR2 SVGAGI. This CDR3 region has 14 residues. Trimming pared 6 bases from V and 2 bases from J, leaving 13 bases between. The CDR3 region is CASRRRTVNYGYTF. The CDR3 region has the DNA TGTGCCAGCAGACGGAGGACCGTCAACTATGGCTACACCTTC.

The chain joins TRBV29-1 to TRBJ2-5; D not certain. Trimming left V 6 bases short and J 6 bases short, with 14 bases between. This CDR3 has 12 residues. Germline lookup yields CDR1 SQVTM and CDR2 ANQGSEA. The CDR3 DNA sequence: TGCAGCGTGAGAGCGAATTCGAAGACCCAGTACTTC. Its translation is CSVRANSKTQYF.

The table lists this clonotype with many counts. The gene calls are TRBV5-1 and TRBJ1-1; D is undetermined. CDR1 is SGHRS, CDR2 YFSETQ, per germline. The ends were cut back, 2 bases at V and 1 base at J, with 6 bases in the middle. The CDR3 is made up of 13 amino acids. CDR3 in DNA: TGCGCCAGCAGCTTCGACAAGAACACTGAAGCTTTCTTT. As protein: CASSFDKNTEAFF.

This chain joins TRBV7-2 and TRBJ1-1; tentative D call: TRBD1 (6 bases). CDR1 SGHTA and CDR2 FQGNSA come from the germline V gene. Trimming stripped 1 base from V and 5 bases from J, with 14 bases between. The CDR3 is 15 residues long. CDR3 DNA sequence: TGTGCCAGCAGCTTAGAAGGAGGGGGTGGTACTGAAGCTTTCTTT. This translates into CASSLEGGGGTEAFF. Full variable domain (outside the CDR3, taken from reference TRBV7-2 and TRBJ1-1): GAGVSQSPSNKVTEKGKDVELRCDPISGHTALYWYRQSLGQGLEFLIYFQGNSAPDKSGLPSDRFSAERTGGSVSTLTIQRTQQEDSAVYLCASSLEGGGGTEAFFGQGTRLTVV.

Many counts were recorded for this clonotype. The V gene is TRBV5-1, the J gene TRBJ2-5, with D perhaps TRBD2 (6 bases). CDR1 is SGHRS and CDR2 is YFSETQ in the germline V gene. V gave up 6 bases and J gave up 4 bases, with 16 bases separating them. This CDR3 has 14 amino acids. CDR3 nucleotides: TGCGCCAGCACCCGAGGGGTCGGGGGAGAGACCCAGTACTTC. This encodes CASTRGVGGETQYF.

In the case of this clonotype: This could be a read error, since a much larger clone is one nucleotide away. Since no conserved phenylalanine or tryptophan closes the CDR3, a read error is the likely cause. This rearrangement joins TRBV11-2 to TRBJ2-7; D ambiguous. The ends were cut back, 0 bases at V and 3 bases at J, with 12 bases in the middle. The V gene's germline CDR1 is SGHAT and CDR2 FQNNGV. The CDR3 has 15 amino acids. For the CDR3, the DNA is TGTGCCAGCAGCTTAGATCATCGGACCAGCTACGAGCAGTACTCC. As protein: CASSLDHRTSYEQYS.

The table lists this clonotype with many counts. This sequence joins TRBV7-9 and TRBJ1-5, with D tentatively TRBD1 (6 bases). Germline V gene data show CDR1 as SEHNR and CDR2 as FQNEAQ (reference sequence). Trimming left V 2 bases short and J 2 bases short, with 13 bases between. The CDR3 consists of 16 residues. The CDR3 spells CASSLTGGRGNQPQHF. The CDR3 region has the DNA TGTGCCAGCAGCTTAACCGGGGGCCGAGGCAATCAGCCCCAGCATTTT.

There are many counts of this clonotype. This chain connects TRBV20-1 to TRBJ2-7; 8 bases agree with TRBD2. The CDR3 has 13 residues. CDR1 and CDR2 (germline): DFQATT, SNEGSKA (reference sequence). V was pared by 3 bases and J by 4 bases, with 5 bases of the junction left unmatched. The CDR3: CSASVSGGYEQYF. The CDR3, as DNA: TGCAGTGCTAGTGTCAGCGGGGGTTACGAGCAGTACTTC.

This clonotype was detected many times. The chain combines TRBV9 with TRBJ2-7, with TRBD1 as a possible D gene (6 bases). The CDR3 is 14 amino acids. Trimming left V 3 bases short and J 0 bases short, with 10 bases between. In germline, CDR1 is SGDLS, CDR2 YYNGEE. The CDR3 protein is CASSAGTLSYEQYF. CDR3 sequence (DNA): TGTGCCAGCAGCGCGGGGACACTCTCCTACGAGCAGTACTTC.